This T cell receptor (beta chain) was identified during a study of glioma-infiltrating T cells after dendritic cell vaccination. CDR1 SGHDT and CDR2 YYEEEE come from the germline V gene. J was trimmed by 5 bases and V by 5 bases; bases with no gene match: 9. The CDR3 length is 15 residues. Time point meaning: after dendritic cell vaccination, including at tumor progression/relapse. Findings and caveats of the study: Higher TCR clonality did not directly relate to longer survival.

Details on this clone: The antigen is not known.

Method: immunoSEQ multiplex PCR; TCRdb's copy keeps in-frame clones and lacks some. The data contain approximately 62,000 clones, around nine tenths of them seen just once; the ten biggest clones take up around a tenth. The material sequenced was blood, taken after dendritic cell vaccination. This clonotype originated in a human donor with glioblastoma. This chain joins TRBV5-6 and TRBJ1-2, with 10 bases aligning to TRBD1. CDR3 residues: CASRYRGGQGYGYTF. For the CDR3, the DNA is TGTGCCAGCAGGTATAGAGGGGGACAGGGGTATGGCTACACCTTC. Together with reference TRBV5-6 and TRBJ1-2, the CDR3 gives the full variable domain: DAGVTQSPTHLIKTRGQQVTLRCSPKSGHDTVSWYQQALGQGPQFIFQYYEEEERQRGNFPDRFSGHQFPNYSSELNVNALLLGDSALYLCASRYRGGQGYGYTFGSGTRLTVV.